This paragraph covers one T cell receptor (beta chain) sequence. V lost 4 bases, J lost 4 bases, and 9 bases lay in between. Looked up from germline, CDR1 is SGDLS and CDR2 is YYNGEE. The length of the CDR3 is 13 residues. It was with a sample-barcoded 5' primer and a J-beta primer mix that a second PCR of about 7 to 12 cycles was run. Via MiXCR, TCRdb re-called the 5' RACE reads, giving one row per CDR3 protein. The table records about 1,600,000 distinct CDR3 sequences, around 42% of them present only once. This sample stems from a study of blood T cells in healthy people across ages. This clonotype was sampled from a woman aged 18-29 years in good health. Sequencing was done on a sample of blood. This chain links TRBV9 with TRBJ1-5; D gene uncertain. The CDR3 here is CASSPTKNQPQHF. The CDR3 DNA sequence: TGTGCCAGCAGCCCGACGAAAAATCAGCCCCAGCATTTT.